The TCR beta chain under discussion was sequenced for a study of blood T cell repertoires in COVID-19. In the study overall: Both acute and convalescent COVID-19 samples were obtained from the United States, Italy and Spain.

This CDR3 is 16 amino acids long. This clone was detected only once. Per the study methods: Estimated nucleated cell counts came from reference gene primer amplification. Sequencing was performed with immunoSEQ multiplex PCR; in TCRdb, only in-frame clones are kept and a portion is missing. That table supplies the V and J calls and clone size; D and trimming were determined from the DNA. The repertoire holds about 80,000 clones, with about four fifths as singletons. The rearrangement links TRBV21-1 to TRBJ1-1; whether TRBD1, the table's D call, matches the DNA was not checked. TRBV21-1 counts as a pseudogene. Sequenced material: peripheral blood. This TCR was sampled from an elderly man with active or convalescent COVID-19. CDR3 nucleotide sequence: TGTGCCAGCAGCATCCTCCGTTGGACAGGGAACACTGAAGCTTTCTTT. Its protein product is CASSILRWTGNTEAFF.